The next 29 T cell receptor gamma chains were all read from a single sample in a study of Vδ1+ human thymocytes. Whole-study results and caveats: In the thymus, TRG and TRD repertoires looked highly polyclonal with Gaussian CDR3 lengths.

Which antigens these TCRs recognize remains unknown. The template was reverse-transcribed extracted RNA. CDR3 amplicons came from multiplex PCR with pooled V-gene forward and constant-region reverse primers. TCRdb redid the clone calls on the multiplex PCR reads with CATT. The sample has fewer than 14,000 gamma-chain clones; under 55% are singletons. Sequencing input: Vdelta1+ gamma-delta thymocytes from the thymus. Subset meaning: FACS-sorted CD3+ TCRalphabeta- TCRVdelta1+ TCRVdelta2- thymocytes. These TCRs come from a boy less than two years old who had congenital heart surgery.

The gene calls are TRGV9 and TRGJ1 or TRGJ2. The CDR3 is 15 residues long. The ends lost 2 bases at V and 0 bases at J; junction bases unmatched: 7. Germline values: CDR1 GITISATS, CDR2 ISYDGTV (reference sequence). The CDR3 coding sequence is TGTGCCTTGTGGGAGGCCTATCGGAATTATTATAAGAAACTCTTT. This encodes CALWEAYRNYYKKLF.

The chain carries TRGV3 and TRGJ1 or TRGJ2. Assignment of the J gene here rests on matching the DNA to germline, because TCRdb gives none. The ends lost 3 bases at V and 12 bases at J; junction bases unmatched: 11. The germline CDR1 and CDR2 sequences are VTNTFY and YDVSTARD (reference sequence). The CDR3 has 12 residues. CDR3 sequence reads: CATWDRERRKLF. The CDR3, as DNA: TGTGCCACCTGGGACCGGGAAAGGAGGAAACTCTTT.

This chain links TRGV9 with TRGJ1 or TRGJ2. The CDR3 sequence is 13 residues long. V lost 2 bases, J lost 7 bases, and 8 bases stayed unmatched. CDR1 GITISATS and CDR2 ISYDGTV come from the germline V gene (reference sequence). The DNA for the CDR3 is TGTGCCTTGTGGGAGGAAGAGAGCTATAAGAAACTCTTT. Encoded protein: CALWEEESYKKLF.

The V gene went uncalled, while the J gene is TRGJ1 or TRGJ2. The CDR3 sequence is 13 residues long. The CDR3 DNA reads as TGTGCCACCTGGTATGGTCATTATTATAAGAAACTCTTT. As protein: CATWYGHYYKKLF.

This chain joins TRGV4 and TRGJ1 or TRGJ2. No J segment appears in TCRdb, so it was assigned here by matching the sequence to germline. Germline V gives CDR1 EGSTGY, CDR2 YDSYTSSV. V lost 6 bases, J lost 2 bases, and 10 bases stayed unmatched. The CDR3 runs 14 residues. This CDR3 reads CATWLPPDYYKKLF. The CDR3 DNA follows: TGTGCCACCTGGTTGCCCCCCGATTATTATAAGAAACTCTTT.

The gene calls are TRGV5 and TRGJ1 or TRGJ2. Assignment of the J gene here rests on matching the DNA to germline, because TCRdb gives none. The CDR3 runs 11 residues. V dropped 2 bases and J dropped 9; count of bases not matched to a gene: 4. The V gene's germline CDR1 is VINAFY and CDR2 YDVSNSKD. The CDR3 spells CATWDIRKKLF. In DNA, the CDR3 is TGTGCCACCTGGGACATACGTAAGAAACTCTTT.

The V call is TRGV4, the J call TRGJ1 or TRGJ2. Matching the DNA to germline supplied the J gene, which TCRdb does not give. CDR1 is EGSTGY, CDR2 YDSYTSSV, per germline. The trim removed 2 bases at V and 5 bases at J, leaving 3 bases unmatched. This CDR3 region has 12 residues. As DNA, the CDR3 is TGTGCCACCTGGGATGACGATTATAAGAAACTCTTT. The encoded protein is CATWDDDYKKLF.

This chain joins TRGV5 and TRGJ1 or TRGJ2. Here the J gene came from matching the DNA to germline, since TCRdb omits it. Germline V gives CDR1 VINAFY, CDR2 YDVSNSKD. J was trimmed by 3 bases and V by 0 bases; bases with no gene match: 14. This CDR3 contains 17 residues. The CDR3 loop reads CATWDRRSNPLYYKKLF. CDR3 coding DNA: TGTGCCACCTGGGACAGGCGTTCTAATCCCCTTTATTATAAGAAACTCTTT.

This clone occurred a few times. The sample has other DNA sequences that encode this CDR3 too. The chain combines TRGV4 with TRGJ1 or TRGJ2. Germline V gene sequence: CDR1 EGSTGY, CDR2 YDSYTSSV. V shed 0 bases and J 6 bases; nucleotides not matched to a gene: 5. The CDR3 spans 13 residues. The CDR3 DNA sequence: TGTGCCACCTGGGATGGGCCCGGTTATAAGAAACTCTTT. Amino acid sequence: CATWDGPGYKKLF.

The chain links TRGV3 to TRGJ1 or TRGJ2. TCRdb lists no J gene, so it was determined here by aligning the DNA to germline. Germline V gene data show CDR1 as VTNTFY and CDR2 as YDVSTARD (reference sequence). J gave up 5 bases and V 0 bases, and 19 bases lay outside the gene matches. The CDR3 has 18 amino acids. This chain's CDR3 is CATWDRPRGPLGNYKKLF. In DNA form, the CDR3 reads TGTGCCACCTGGGACAGGCCGCGGGGCCCCTTGGGCAATTATAAGAAACTCTTT.

This chain connects TRGV3 to TRGJ1 or TRGJ2. In the absence of a J gene in TCRdb, the DNA was matched to germline to assign it here. CDR1 VTNTFY and CDR2 YDVSTARD come from the germline V gene (reference sequence). This CDR3 comprises 20 residues. V was pared by 0 bases and J by 2 bases, with 22 bases of the junction left unmatched. This CDR3 reads CATWDRLVSYRGKDYYKKLF. CDR3 DNA sequence: TGTGCCACCTGGGACAGGCTTGTGAGCTATCGGGGTAAAGATTATTATAAGAAACTCTTT.

The V and J genes are TRGV5 and TRGJ1 or TRGJ2. Matching the DNA to germline supplied the J gene, which TCRdb does not give. This CDR3 region has 19 residues. CDR1 is VINAFY, CDR2 YDVSNSKD, per germline. The ends lost 0 bases at V and 4 bases at J; junction bases unmatched: 21. The CDR3 spells CATWDRLQKYSSKYYKKLF. The CDR3 nucleotides are TGTGCCACCTGGGACAGGCTCCAAAAATATTCCTCGAAATATTATAAGAAACTCTTT.

The rearrangement uses TRGV4 and TRGJ1 or TRGJ2. The germline V gene encodes CDR1 EGSTGY and CDR2 YDSYTSSV. With 1 base clipped from V and 0 bases from J, the junction kept 9 bases outside the gene matches. The CDR3 runs to 16 residues. The CDR3 reads CATWDGRTLNYYKKLF. In DNA form, the CDR3 reads TGTGCCACCTGGGATGGCCGAACCCTGAATTATTATAAGAAACTCTTT.

This clone was seen more than once but under ten times. A clone one base away is much larger, so this may be a read error. The chain couples TRGV9 to TRGJ1 or TRGJ2. The CDR3 sequence is 11 residues long. The trim removed 6 bases at V and 2 bases at J, leaving 1 base unmatched. CDR1 is GITISATS and CDR2 is ISYDGTV in the germline V gene (reference sequence). The CDR3 nucleotides are TGTGCCTTGTGGTATTATTATAAGAAACTCTTT. This sequence encodes CALWYYYKKLF.

On this clone itself: Additional DNA sequences in this sample encode the identical CDR3. The chain employs TRGV3 and TRGJ1 or TRGJ2. TCRdb gives no J gene; it was assigned here by matching the DNA to germline. CDR1 is VTNTFY, CDR2 YDVSTARD, per germline (reference sequence). V lost 0 bases and J lost 4; bases outside the gene matches: 6. The CDR3 loop spans 14 amino acids. CDR3 amino acids: CATWDRPRYYKKLF. The CDR3 DNA follows: TGTGCCACCTGGGACAGGCCTCGGTATTATAAGAAACTCTTT.

A word on this clone: This could be a read error, since a much larger clone is one nucleotide away. The rearrangement uses TRGV4 and TRGJP2. As TCRdb names no J gene, one was assigned here on the basis of a DNA match to germline. There are 13 residues in the CDR3. The germline CDR1 and CDR2 sequences are EGSTGY and YDSYTSSV. V lost 4 bases and J lost 2; bases outside the gene matches: 1. The CDR3: CATWESSDWIKTF. CDR3 bases: TGTGCCACCTGGGAAAGTAGTGATTGGATCAAGACGTTT.

The chain has TRGV9 and TRGJ1 or TRGJ2. The J gene was not available in TCRdb and was assigned here by matching the DNA to germline segments. CDR1 and CDR2 (germline): GITISATS, ISYDGTV (reference sequence). This CDR3 comprises 9 residues. CDR3 bases: TGTGCGGAGGCTTATAAGAAACTCTTT. Residues: CAEAYKKLF.

The V gene lacks a call, and TRGJ1 or TRGJ2 is the J gene. This CDR3 spans 14 amino acids. Here the CDR3 DNA reads TGTGCCACCTGGGACAGGCCTGACTGCTATAAGAAACTCTTT. Translated, it gives CATWDRPDCYKKLF.

On this clone: At the DNA level, this CDR3 is encoded by other sequences in the same sample as well. The chain recombines TRGV5 with TRGJ1 or TRGJ2. This CDR3 contains 13 residues. V shed 3 bases and J 3 bases; nucleotides not matched to a gene: 5. From germline, CDR1 is VINAFY and CDR2 YDVSNSKD. The CDR3 DNA reads TGTGCCACCTGGGACGGAAGTTATTATAAGAAACTCTTT. It specifies CATWDGSYYKKLF.

The rearrangement joins TRGV3 to TRGJ1 or TRGJ2. Matching the DNA to germline supplied the J gene, which TCRdb does not give. Per the germline V gene, CDR1 is VTNTFY and CDR2 is YDVSTARD (reference sequence). After removal of 0 bases from V and 10 bases from J, the junction contained 12 bases not matched to a gene. This CDR3 comprises 14 residues. CDR3 nucleotides: TGTGCCACCTGGGACAGGCTTAGGGAGGTCAAGAAACTCTTT. Amino acids: CATWDRLREVKKLF.

In this sample, this clone turned up a few times. The chain is built from TRGV5 and TRGJ1 or TRGJ2. The germline gives CDR1 VINAFY, CDR2 YDVSNSKD. CDR3 length equals 11 residues. The ends lost 3 bases at V and 11 bases at J; junction bases unmatched: 7. The CDR3 sequence: CATWDVVEKLF. DNA of the CDR3: TGTGCCACCTGGGACGTGGTGGAGAAACTCTTT.

The chain links TRGV3 to TRGJ1 or TRGJ2. Because TCRdb records no J gene, it was assigned here through a match of the DNA to germline. The length of the CDR3 is 13 residues. Per germline, CDR1 VTNTFY and CDR2 YDVSTARD (reference sequence). V shed 3 bases, J shed 7 bases, and the junction held 9 bases outside the gene matches. Written as DNA, the CDR3 is TGTGCCACCTGGGACGGGCTTGGGTATAAGAAACTCTTT. It encodes CATWDGLGYKKLF.

About this clone: An end of the junction differs from the germline gene, which may be a read error. The V gene is TRGV4, the J gene TRGJ1 or TRGJ2. The J gene is not listed in TCRdb, so it was assigned here from a DNA match to germline. Germline V gives CDR1 EGSTGY, CDR2 YDSYTSSV. This CDR3 comprises 14 residues. CDR3 protein: CATWESTPCGKKLF. The DNA of the CDR3 is TGCGCCACCTGGGAATCAACCCCTTGCGGTAAGAAACTCTTT.

The chain carries TRGV3 and TRGJ1 or TRGJ2. The J gene is not listed in TCRdb, so it was assigned here from a DNA match to germline. Germline CDR1 and CDR2: VTNTFY and YDVSTARD (reference sequence). The CDR3 contains 13 residues. V lost 2 bases to trimming and J lost 3 bases; unmatched junction nucleotides: 4. CDR3 nucleotides: TGTGCCACCTGGGACACGTTTTATTATAAGAAACTCTTT. It yields the protein CATWDTFYYKKLF.

This clone was detected only once. This rearrangement joins TRGV5 to TRGJ1 or TRGJ2. Germline matching of the DNA provided the J gene here, since TCRdb leaves it blank. Germline V CDR1 and CDR2: VINAFY, YDVSNSKD. CDR3 length equals 14 residues. V lost 3 bases, J lost 4 bases, and 9 bases stayed unmatched. As DNA, the CDR3 is TGTGCCACCTGGGACGGGGTGCGGTATTATAAGAAACTCTTT. Protein: CATWDGVRYYKKLF.

The called J gene is TRGJ1 or TRGJ2, whereas the V gene has no call. This CDR3 spans 11 amino acids. This CDR3 is CATWEIMGKLF. DNA for the CDR3: TGTGCCACCTGGGAAATTATGGGGAAACTCTTT.

This clone was counted a single time. The rearrangement joins TRGV2 to TRGJ1 or TRGJ2. TCRdb records no J gene; here it was assigned by comparing the DNA to germline. The CDR3 contains 15 residues. The V and J ends lost 0 bases and 0 bases, in that order; junction bases with no gene match: 5. The germline V gene encodes CDR1 EGSNGY and CDR2 YDSYNSKV. The CDR3 here is CATWDGPLNYYKKLF. CDR3 in DNA: TGTGCCACCTGGGACGGGCCATTGAATTATTATAAGAAACTCTTT.

The chain recombines TRGV4 with TRGJ1 or TRGJ2. TCRdb records no J gene; here it was assigned by comparing the DNA to germline. From germline, CDR1 is EGSTGY and CDR2 YDSYTSSV. There are 13 residues in the CDR3. V was clipped by 0 bases and J by 9 bases; unmatched bases: 8. CDR3 nucleotide sequence: TGTGCCACCTGGGATGGGCGGGTCCTTAAGAAACTCTTT. Its translation: CATWDGRVLKKLF.

This clone was seen only once. In the same sample, other DNA sequences code for this CDR3. This chain uses TRGV5 with TRGJ1 or TRGJ2. TCRdb lists no J gene, so it was determined here by aligning the DNA to germline. The CDR3 runs to 14 residues. Germline-derived CDR1 and CDR2 are VINAFY and YDVSNSKD. Trimming took 0 bases from V and 4 from J; bases not matched to a gene: 6. The CDR3 protein is CATWDRHGYYKKLF. Written as DNA, the CDR3 is TGTGCCACCTGGGACAGGCATGGGTATTATAAGAAACTCTTT.